The entry below describes one T cell receptor beta chain. Germline V gene sequence: CDR1 SNHLY, CDR2 FYNNEI. CDR3 length: 13 residues. Trimming took 5 bases from V and 1 from J, leaving 8 bases between them. This sample was included in a study of tumor T cells in aggressive B-cell lymphoma. Sequenced by immunoSEQ multiplex PCR; TCRdb stores in-frame clones only, minus some. Of 9,900 or so clones in the sample, 80% to 95% are singletons; the top ten hold roughly 3%. The TCR was taken from an adult with diffuse large B cell lymphoma. Sequencing used tumor tissue. The chain recombines TRBV2 with TRBJ1-1; a possible D gene is TRBD1 (5 bases). As DNA, the CDR3 is TGTGCCAGCAGTCAGGACACGAACACTGAAGCTTTCTTT. This sequence encodes CASSQDTNTEAFF.